These 24 T cell receptor beta chains share one sample of origin, sequenced in a study of blood T cell repertoires in COVID-19. Generated by immunoSEQ multiplex PCR, the TCRdb table keeps only in-frame clones and is missing some. The sample comprises about 100,000 clones, 80% of which are singletons, and roughly 12% rests with the top ten. The sequencing sample was made of peripheral blood. These receptor sequences come from an older woman with acute or convalescent COVID-19.

V usage is TRBV29-1 and J usage is TRBJ2-7; weak D call: TRBD1 (5 bases). V dropped 0 bases and J dropped 4 bases, with 13 bases sitting between them. This CDR3 is built from 14 residues. CDR1 is SQVTM, CDR2 ANQGSEA, per germline. The CDR3 protein is CSVEEWQGGYEQYF. The CDR3 DNA reads TGCAGCGTTGAAGAGTGGCAGGGTGGGTACGAGCAGTACTTC.

This clone was observed once. V is TRBV28 and J is TRBJ2-4, with TRBD1 identical over 8 bases. The germline V gene has CDR1 MDHEN and CDR2 SYDVKM. This CDR3 has 16 amino acids. Losses at the gene ends were 3 bases for V and 0 bases for J; bases not matched to a gene: 4. CDR3 DNA sequence: TGTGCCAGCAGTTTCCCAGGGGGCCAAGCCAAAAACATTCAGTACTTC. Protein: CASSFPGGQAKNIQYF.

This clone came up a few times. V gene TRBV7-2 combines with J gene TRBJ1-2; no definite D call. This CDR3 contains 13 residues. Germline CDR1 is SGHTA and CDR2 is FQGNSA. V was clipped by 2 bases and J by 5 bases, with 9 bases between them. The CDR3 protein is CASSLSGDYGYTF. The CDR3 DNA is TGTGCCAGCAGCTTATCCGGGGATTATGGCTACACCTTC.

The V gene is TRBV2, the J gene TRBJ2-3; TRBD1 might be the D (6 bases). Trimming cost V 6 bases and J 0 bases, with 16 bases left between them. The CDR3 loop spans 16 amino acids. Per the germline V gene, CDR1 is SNHLY and CDR2 is FYNNEI. CDR3 in DNA: TGTGCCAGCAGGGGGGTTTCCAGGGGTAGCACAGATACGCAGTATTTT. It yields the protein CASRGVSRGSTDTQYF.

V and J are TRBV29-1 and TRBJ2-1; D gene ambiguous. The CDR3 contains 14 residues. The germline V gene encodes CDR1 SQVTM and CDR2 ANQGSEA. Between the trimmed V and J ends, which lost 3 bases and 0 bases, there was a span of 9 bases. Here the CDR3 reads CSVDWAGSYNEQFF. The CDR3 bases are TGCAGCGTTGATTGGGCAGGCTCCTACAATGAGCAGTTCTTC.

A remark on this clone: Relative to the germline gene, one junction end is altered; a read error may explain this. The genes are TRBV5-1 and TRBJ1-1, with D perhaps matching TRBD1 (5 bases). The CDR3 is 13 amino acids. The germline V gene encodes CDR1 SGHRS and CDR2 YFSETQ. The CDR3 is CASSFQGNTEAFF. The CDR3 DNA is TGCGCCAGTAGCTTCCAGGGGAACACTGAAGCTTTCTTT.

This clone was observed a few times. The J gene is TRBJ1-1, the V gene TRBV7-9; 8 positions agree with TRBD1. This CDR3 is 13 amino acids long. V was clipped by 3 bases and J by 8 bases; unmatched bases: 5. Germline values: CDR1 SEHNR, CDR2 FQNEAQ (reference sequence). The CDR3 region is CASSLTGEAEAFF. The DNA for the CDR3 is TGTGCCAGCAGCTTGACAGGGGAAGCAGAAGCTTTCTTT.

The rearrangement joins TRBV4-3 to TRBJ2-7; 7 positions match TRBD1. The CDR3 runs 19 residues. CDR1 and CDR2 (germline): LGHNA, YSLEER. J was trimmed by 4 bases and V by 2 bases; bases with no gene match: 20. The CDR3 DNA sequence: TGCGCCAGCAGCCAATGCAGCTTTTCCGGAGTGGACAGGAGATACGAGCAGTACGTC. Its translation: CASSQCSFSGVDRRYEQYV.

This clone was seen a handful of times. This rearrangement joins TRBV3-1 (or the pseudogene TRBV3-2) to TRBJ1-1; D call uncertain. The V gene's germline CDR1 is LGHDT and CDR2 YNNKEL (reference sequence). Trimming cost V 1 base and J 1 base, with 10 bases left between them. The CDR3 contains 15 residues. DNA for the CDR3: TGTGCCAGCAGCCAAGGATGGGCAGCGAACACTGAAGCTTTCTTT. It codes for CASSQGWAANTEAFF.

The chain joins TRBV19 to TRBJ2-7; D is perhaps TRBD1 (5 bases). V was cut by 5 bases and J by 2 bases, with 13 bases left in between. Germline loops: CDR1 LNHDA, CDR2 SQIVND (reference sequence). The CDR3 totals 14 residues. The CDR3 loop reads CASSPRTTPYEQYF. CDR3 nucleotide sequence: TGTGCCAGTAGTCCTCGGACAACTCCCTACGAGCAGTACTTC. Combining the CDR3 with reference TRBV19 and TRBJ2-7 gives the whole variable domain DGGITQSPKYLFRKEGQNVTLSCEQNLNHDAMYWYRQDPGQGLRLIYYSQIVNDFQKGDIAEGYSVSREKKESFPLTVTSAQKNPTAFYLCASSPRTTPYEQYFGPGTRLTVT.

The genes are TRBV9 and TRBJ1-4; no clear D gene. Trimming removed 4 bases at V and 6 bases at J, with 10 bases between. The germline CDR1 and CDR2 sequences are SGDLS and YYNGEE. The CDR3 contains 13 residues. The CDR3 nucleotides are TGTGCCAGCAGCCTGCGGGGTGATGAAAAACTGTTTTTT. It yields the protein CASSLRGDEKLFF.

This chain links TRBV2 with TRBJ2-3, with a possible D match to TRBD1 (6 bases). This CDR3 spans 12 amino acids. Trimming stripped 11 bases from V and 5 bases from J, with 14 bases between. Germline CDR1 reads SNHLY; CDR2 reads FYNNEI. The CDR3 DNA sequence: TGTGCCCGTCGATTACAGGGAGATACGCAGTATTTT. Translated, it gives CARRLQGDTQYF.

The V and J genes are TRBV29-1 and TRBJ1-1; 7 bases fit TRBD1. The ends lost 6 bases at V and 1 base at J; junction bases unmatched: 8. This CDR3 contains 14 residues. The V gene's germline CDR1 is SQVTM and CDR2 ANQGSEA. CDR3 DNA sequence: TGCAGCGTCAGACAGGGTGGTGGGAACACTGAAGCTTTCTTT. Translated, it gives CSVRQGGGNTEAFF.

This clone was observed a handful of times. The rearrangement links TRBV7-9 to TRBJ1-2, with 7 bases fitting TRBD1. The germline V gene has CDR1 SEHNR and CDR2 FQNEAQ (reference sequence). J lost 2 bases, V lost 7 bases, and 10 bases had no gene match. The CDR3 contains 15 residues. The CDR3 sequence: CASTPTSGGNYGYTF. In nucleotides, the CDR3 is TGTGCCAGCACCCCAACATCAGGGGGGAACTATGGCTACACCTTC.

V is TRBV2 and J is TRBJ1-4; 9 bases map to TRBD1. CDR1 SNHLY and CDR2 FYNNEI come from the germline V gene. With V trimmed by 5 bases and J by 5 bases, 3 bases remained unmatched. The CDR3 consists of 14 residues. The DNA for the CDR3 is TGTGCCAGCAGTTATGACAGGGGGAATGAAAAACTGTTTTTT. Translation: CASSYDRGNEKLFF.

The chain uses TRBV9 and TRBJ2-1; 7 nucleotides agree with TRBD1. The CDR3 runs 15 residues. The junction had 4 bases not matched to a gene; V was cut back by 2 bases and J by 2 bases. CDR1 SGDLS and CDR2 YYNGEE come from the germline V gene. The CDR3 region has the DNA TGTGCCAGCAGCGTCGAGGGGGCCCCCTACAATGAGCAGTTCTTC. Translating gives CASSVEGAPYNEQFF.

This clone was counted between two and nine times. This sequence joins TRBV7-3 and TRBJ1-1; TRBD1 is a possible D gene (5 bases). The CDR3 consists of 14 residues. Germline V CDR1 and CDR2: SGHTA, FQGTGA. Trimming removed 3 bases from V and 1 base from J, with 9 bases in between. CDR3 nucleotide sequence: TGTGCCAGCAGCTTCACTACAGGGAACACTGAAGCTTTCTTT. Translated, it gives CASSFTTGNTEAFF.

Only a few counts were recorded for this clone. The chain is built from TRBV13 and TRBJ1-5; D is perhaps TRBD1 (5 bases). Trimming stripped 2 bases from V and 1 base from J, with 6 bases between. This CDR3 has 14 amino acids. Looked up from germline, CDR1 is PRHDT and CDR2 is FYEKMQ (reference sequence). CDR3 DNA sequence: TGTGCCAGCAGCTTATCAGGGAGCAATCAGCCCCAGCATTTT. The encoded protein is CASSLSGSNQPQHF.

The rearrangement links TRBV6-5 to TRBJ2-4; TRBD1 agrees at 10 bases. The CDR3 has 15 residues. Germline CDR1 and CDR2: MNHEY and SVGAGI. J gave up 7 bases and V 6 bases, and 9 bases lay outside the gene matches. Written as DNA, the CDR3 is TGTGCCAGCAGCCGACGAGGACAGGGGGGTAACATTCAGTACTTC. It specifies CASSRRGQGGNIQYF.

The V and J genes are TRBV25-1 and TRBJ1-2, with D hard to call. The CDR3 sequence is 14 residues long. V lost 5 bases and J 4 bases, leaving 14 bases between the germline ends. In germline, CDR1 is MGHDK, CDR2 SYGVNS. The CDR3 protein is CASSHLGGAYGYTF. DNA of the CDR3: TGTGCCAGCAGTCACCTGGGAGGAGCCTATGGCTACACCTTC.

The rearrangement joins TRBV7-2 to TRBJ2-1; TRBD2 agrees at 12 bases. After removal of 3 bases from V and 7 bases from J, the junction contained 4 bases not matched to a gene. The CDR3 has 15 residues. In germline, CDR1 is SGHTA, CDR2 FQGNSA. The chain's CDR3 is CASSFLAGGKNEQFF. In nucleotides, the CDR3 is TGTGCCAGCAGCTTCCTAGCGGGGGGGAAGAATGAGCAGTTCTTC.

V is TRBV28 and J is TRBJ2-1; D gene ambiguous. The CDR3 covers 15 residues. The ends were cut back, 6 bases at V and 6 bases at J, with 18 bases in the middle. The germline gives CDR1 MDHEN, CDR2 SYDVKM. The CDR3: CASSSTATESNEQFF. CDR3 nucleotide sequence: TGTGCCAGCAGCTCCACCGCTACAGAGAGCAATGAGCAGTTCTTC. The full variable domain, with the rest looked up from reference TRBV28 and TRBJ2-1, is DVKVTQSSRYLVKRTGEKVFLECVQDMDHENMFWYRQDPGLGLRLIYFSYDVKMKEKGDIPEGYSVSREKKERFSLILESASTNQTSMYLCASSSTATESNEQFFGPGTRLTVL.

This clone is a singleton in its sample. The chain employs TRBV6-5 and TRBJ1-5; D perhaps matches TRBD1 (5 bases). V lost 0 bases and J 4 bases, leaving 10 bases between the germline ends. CDR1 MNHEY and CDR2 SVGAGI come from the germline V gene. The CDR3 extends over 15 amino acids. This CDR3 reads CASSYSGGMNQPQHF. CDR3 nucleotides: TGTGCCAGCAGTTACTCGGGGGGAATGAATCAGCCCCAGCATTTT.

The chain uses TRBV19 and TRBJ1-2; D call uncertain. Per germline, CDR1 LNHDA and CDR2 SQIVND (reference sequence). V was clipped by 0 bases and J by 4 bases, with 12 bases between them. This CDR3 spans 15 amino acids. CDR3 nucleotide sequence: TGTGCCAGTAGTATAGATTTTCCAGGATCCTATGGCTACACCTTC. This translates into CASSIDFPGSYGYTF.